This entry features one T cell receptor beta chain sequence. The CDR3 covers 17 residues. Germline-derived CDR1 and CDR2 are KGHSH and LQKENI. J lost 7 bases, V lost 5 bases, and 15 bases had no gene match. This specimen comes from a study of blood T cell repertoires in COVID-19. Across the study: Researchers got acute and convalescent COVID-19 samples from the United States, Italy and Spain.

Sequenced by immunoSEQ multiplex PCR; TCRdb stores in-frame clones only, minus some. The data show roughly 220,000 clones, 84% seen once. The sample was peripheral blood. The sequence came from a woman between 40 and 50 years old who had recovered from COVID-19. This chain links TRBV18 with TRBJ2-7; TRBD1 matches 12 bases. CDR3 protein: CASSFQHLGQGAFEQYF. Written as DNA, the CDR3 is TGTGCCAGCTCATTTCAACATCTGGGACAGGGGGCTTTTGAGCAGTACTTC.